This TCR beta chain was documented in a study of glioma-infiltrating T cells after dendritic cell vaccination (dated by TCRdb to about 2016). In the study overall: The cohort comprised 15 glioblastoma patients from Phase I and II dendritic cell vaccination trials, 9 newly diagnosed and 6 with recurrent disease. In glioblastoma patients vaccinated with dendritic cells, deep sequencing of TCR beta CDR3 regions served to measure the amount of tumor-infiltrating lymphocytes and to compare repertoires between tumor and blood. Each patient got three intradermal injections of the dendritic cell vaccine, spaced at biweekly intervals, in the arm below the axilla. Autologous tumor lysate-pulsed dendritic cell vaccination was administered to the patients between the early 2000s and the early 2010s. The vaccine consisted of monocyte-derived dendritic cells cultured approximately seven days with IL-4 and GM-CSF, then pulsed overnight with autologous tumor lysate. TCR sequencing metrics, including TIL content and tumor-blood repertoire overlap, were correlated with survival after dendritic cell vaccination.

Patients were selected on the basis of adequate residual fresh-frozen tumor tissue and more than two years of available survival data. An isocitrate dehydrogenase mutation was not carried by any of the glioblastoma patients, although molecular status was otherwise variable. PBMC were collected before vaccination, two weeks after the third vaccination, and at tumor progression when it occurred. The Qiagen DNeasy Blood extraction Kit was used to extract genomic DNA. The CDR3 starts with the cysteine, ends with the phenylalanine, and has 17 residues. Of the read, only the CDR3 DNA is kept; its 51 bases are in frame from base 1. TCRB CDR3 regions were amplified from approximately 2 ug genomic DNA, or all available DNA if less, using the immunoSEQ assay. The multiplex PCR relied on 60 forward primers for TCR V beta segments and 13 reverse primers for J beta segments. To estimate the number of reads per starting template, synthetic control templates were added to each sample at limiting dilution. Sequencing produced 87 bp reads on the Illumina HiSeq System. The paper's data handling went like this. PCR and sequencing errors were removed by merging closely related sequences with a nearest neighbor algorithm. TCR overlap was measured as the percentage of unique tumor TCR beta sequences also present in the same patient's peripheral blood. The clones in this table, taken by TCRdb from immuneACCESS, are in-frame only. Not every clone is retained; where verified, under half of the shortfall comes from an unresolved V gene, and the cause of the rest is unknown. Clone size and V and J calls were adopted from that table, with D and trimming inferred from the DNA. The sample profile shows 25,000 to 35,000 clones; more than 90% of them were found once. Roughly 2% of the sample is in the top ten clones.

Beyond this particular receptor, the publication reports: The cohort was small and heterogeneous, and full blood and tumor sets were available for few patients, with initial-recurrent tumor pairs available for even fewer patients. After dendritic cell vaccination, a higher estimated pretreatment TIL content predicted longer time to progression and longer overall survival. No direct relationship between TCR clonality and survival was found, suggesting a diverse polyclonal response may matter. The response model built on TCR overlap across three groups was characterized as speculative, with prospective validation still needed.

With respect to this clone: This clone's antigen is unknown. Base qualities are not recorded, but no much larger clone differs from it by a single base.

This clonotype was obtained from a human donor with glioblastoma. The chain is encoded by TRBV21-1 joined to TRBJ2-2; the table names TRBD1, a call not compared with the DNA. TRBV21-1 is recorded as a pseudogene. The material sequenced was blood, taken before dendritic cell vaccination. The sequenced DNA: TGTGCCGGTTCCGGGACAGGCCCCGGGGGGAACACCGGGGAGCTGTTTTTT. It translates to CAGSGTGPGGNTGELFF.